These 18 T cell receptor beta chains came from one sample sequenced in a study of Graves' ophthalmopathy and Graves' hyperthyroidism. Beta-chain TCR CDR3 regions were amplified from RNA transcripts. First-round RT-PCR employed HTBI primers, with a second-round multiplex PCR after it. MiXCR was run by TCRdb on the multiplex PCR reads, yielding one entry per CDR3 protein. The repertoire includes about 220,000 distinct CDR3 sequences, about 22% of them detected once, and about 40% sits in the top ten. Specimen: peripheral blood. All receptors derive from a woman aged 45-65 years with Graves' ophthalmopathy.

The rearrangement uses TRBV7-2 and TRBJ1-5, with D perhaps TRBD1 (6 bases). Per germline, CDR1 SGHTA and CDR2 FQGNSA. This CDR3 is 14 amino acids long. V was shortened by 2 bases and J by 7 bases, with 12 bases between the two germline ends. CDR3 coding DNA: TGTGCCAGCAGCTTAATGCAGGGGTGGCAGCCCCAGCATTTT. It translates to CASSLMQGWQPQHF.

This clonotype was seen many times. The CDR3 here is CASRGTEERWETQYF. The CDR3 coding sequence is TGTGCCAGCCGCGGTACGGAGGAGCGGTGGGAGACCCAGTACTTC. J is TRBJ2-5 and V is TRBV27; D perhaps matches TRBD2 (5 bases). V was clipped by 8 bases and J by 5 bases, with 21 bases between them. The CDR3 consists of 15 residues. Germline CDR1 is MNHEY and CDR2 is SMNVEV (reference sequence).

This clonotype was seen ten or more times. This chain connects TRBV5-1 to TRBJ2-7; TRBD2 agrees at 7 bases. The CDR3 totals 15 residues. V shed 0 bases, J shed 6 bases, and the junction held 9 bases outside the gene matches. Germline V lookup: CDR1 SGHRS, CDR2 YFSETQ. CDR3 loop: CASSLESGAHSEQYF. In DNA, the CDR3 is TGCGCCAGCAGCTTGGAAAGCGGGGCCCACTCCGAGCAGTACTTC.

This clonotype was seen at least ten times. The chain has TRBV6-2 or TRBV6-3 and TRBJ2-2, with D possibly being TRBD1 (6 bases). The CDR3 is 17 amino acids. Trimming took 0 bases from V and 5 from J, leaving 16 bases between them. Germline V gives CDR1 MNHEY, CDR2 SVGEGT. Here the CDR3 reads CASSYSRAQGWTGELFF. Here the CDR3 DNA reads TGTGCCAGCAGTTACTCGCGTGCCCAGGGGTGGACCGGGGAGCTGTTTTTT.

This clonotype was counted at least ten times. This chain joins TRBV28 and TRBJ2-4; 12 bases match TRBD2. Germline V gene lookup returns CDR1 MDHEN and CDR2 SYDVKM. J lost 7 bases, V lost 7 bases, and 20 bases had no gene match. The CDR3 is 19 residues long. The DNA for the CDR3 is TGTGCCAGCACCCCTAGAGGGCTAGCGGGAGGGCTCTATGGGAACATTCAGTACTTC. Encoded protein: CASTPRGLAGGLYGNIQYF.

Points on this clonotype: A single base separates this from a much larger clone, so it may be a read error. V is TRBV2 and J is TRBJ2-7; D unresolved. The CDR3 is 13 amino acids. The V end lost 7 bases, the J end lost 3 bases, and 13 bases lay between the germline ends. Germline V gene lookup returns CDR1 SNHLY and CDR2 FYNNEI. CDR3: CASTTGLRYEQYF. CDR3 nucleotides: TGTGCCAGCACCACGGGTCTTCGCTACGAGCAGTACTTC.

This clonotype has at least ten counts. The rearrangement links TRBV27 to TRBJ1-4; D possibly corresponds to TRBD1 (6 bases). V gave up 8 bases and J gave up 7 bases, with 11 bases separating them. Germline V CDR1 and CDR2: MNHEY, SMNVEV (reference sequence). This CDR3 contains 12 residues. The CDR3 region has the DNA TGTGCCAGCCACGGGACATTTGAAAAACTGTTTTTT. Translation: CASHGTFEKLFF.

There are a few counts of this clonotype. The chain employs TRBV5-1 and TRBJ2-2; 8 nucleotides agree with TRBD2. The CDR3 has 16 amino acids. V was pared by 2 bases and J by 2 bases, with 5 bases of the junction left unmatched. Germline lookup yields CDR1 SGHRS and CDR2 YFSETQ. CDR3 region: CASSLSSGSNTGELFF. The CDR3 DNA sequence: TGCGCCAGCAGCTTATCTAGCGGGTCCAACACCGGGGAGCTGTTTTTT.

This clonotype occurred many times. The chain combines TRBV9 with TRBJ1-6, with 7 bases identical to TRBD1. The CDR3 runs 14 residues. Germline trimming cut 4 bases from V and 7 bases from J; bases unmatched to any gene: 5. Germline loops: CDR1 SGDLS, CDR2 YYNGEE. In DNA, the CDR3 is TGTGCCAGCAGCTTAAGACAGGGAAATTCACCCCTCCACTTT. Residues: CASSLRQGNSPLHF.

This clonotype was picked up many times. The genes are TRBV11-2 and TRBJ2-7, with a tentative D call TRBD1 (5 bases). Germline CDR1 and CDR2: SGHAT and FQNNGV. CDR3 length equals 14 residues. Trimming stripped 3 bases from V and 2 bases from J, with 11 bases between. The CDR3 region has the DNA TGTGCCAGCAGCTTTTCGGCAGGGCCCTACGAGCAGTACTTC. Translation: CASSFSAGPYEQYF.

This clonotype showed up many times. V and J are TRBV20-1 and TRBJ2-2, with D maybe TRBD2 (5 bases). V gave up 5 bases and J gave up 4 bases, with 17 bases separating them. CDR1 is DFQATT, CDR2 SNEGSKA, per germline (reference sequence). The CDR3 sequence is 15 residues long. This chain's CDR3 is CSAPDTSRSTGELFF. The DNA for the CDR3 is TGCAGTGCTCCTGACACTAGTCGGAGCACCGGGGAGCTGTTTTTT.

This chain uses TRBV5-6 with TRBJ2-7; TRBD2 matches 8 bases. CDR1 is SGHDT and CDR2 is YYEEEE in the germline V gene. With 1 base clipped from V and 5 bases from J, the junction kept 2 bases outside the gene matches. The CDR3 has 13 amino acids. The CDR3 region is CASSLFSGNEQYF. For the CDR3, the DNA is TGTGCCAGCAGCTTGTTTAGCGGGAACGAGCAGTACTTC. Looking up the rest from reference TRBV5-6 and TRBJ2-7 gives the full variable domain: DAGVTQSPTHLIKTRGQQVTLRCSPKSGHDTVSWYQQALGQGPQFIFQYYEEEERQRGNFPDRFSGHQFPNYSSELNVNALLLGDSALYLCASSLFSGNEQYFGPGTRLTVT.

This clonotype has ten or more counts. V and J are TRBV19 and TRBJ2-7; 7 positions match TRBD1. The CDR3 length is 14 residues. The V and J ends lost 2 bases and 2 bases, in that order; junction bases with no gene match: 3. In germline, CDR1 is LNHDA, CDR2 SQIVND (reference sequence). CDR3 in DNA: TGTGCCAGTAGTATATCCCAGGGGGCCTACGAGCAGTACTTC. It encodes CASSISQGAYEQYF.

V gene TRBV9 combines with J gene TRBJ2-7; maybe TRBD2 (7 bases). The germline CDR1 and CDR2 sequences are SGDLS and YYNGEE. Trimming pared 4 bases from V and 7 bases from J, leaving 24 bases between. CDR3 length: 16 residues. The chain's CDR3 is CASSLRGAGHPGEQYF. CDR3 sequence (DNA): TGTGCCAGCAGCCTCCGGGGAGCGGGACACCCTGGTGAGCAGTACTTC. Full variable domain (outside the CDR3, taken from reference TRBV9 and TRBJ2-7): DSGVTQTPKHLITATGQRVTLRCSPRSGDLSVYWYQQSLDQGLQFLIQYYNGEERAKGNILERFSAQQFPDLHSELNLSSLELGDSALYFCASSLRGAGHPGEQYFGPGTRLTVT.

In this sample, this clonotype turned up many times. This chain links TRBV5-1 with TRBJ1-1; 7 bases are a match to TRBD1. The CDR3 is made up of 15 amino acids. With 0 bases clipped from V and 2 bases from J, the junction kept 4 bases outside the gene matches. Germline loops: CDR1 SGHRS, CDR2 YFSETQ. The CDR3 loop reads CASSLVGGGNTEAFF. CDR3 bases: TGCGCCAGCAGCTTGGTAGGGGGCGGAAACACTGAAGCTTTCTTT.

This clonotype has a count of ten or more. The chain links TRBV6-1 to TRBJ2-1; D call uncertain. Germline V gives CDR1 MNHNS, CDR2 SASEGT. The CDR3 runs 11 residues. Trimming cost V 6 bases and J 5 bases, with 5 bases left between them. CDR3: CASRGNNEQFF. CDR3 DNA sequence: TGTGCCAGCAGAGGGAACAATGAGCAGTTCTTC.

This clonotype was found many times. This chain uses TRBV6-5 with TRBJ1-5; D ambiguous. The CDR3 extends over 12 amino acids. V was clipped by 6 bases and J by 7 bases, with 10 bases between them. Germline values: CDR1 MNHEY, CDR2 SVGAGI. The CDR3 region is CASRTGSQPQHF. DNA of the CDR3: TGTGCCAGCAGGACGGGGTCACAGCCCCAGCATTTT.

This clonotype was observed at least ten times. The chain joins TRBV12-3 or TRBV12-4 to TRBJ1-1; D may be TRBD1 (5 bases). V lost 6 bases and J lost 5, with 19 bases in between. The CDR3 runs 15 residues. The CDR3 DNA is TGTGCCAGCAGCCGCCCTCGGTCGGGGGTGACTGAAGCTTTCTTT. It is translated as CASSRPRSGVTEAFF.